This T cell receptor (beta chain) emerged from a study of shared clonotypes between healthy human individuals. Study details: Three CD4 naive, three CD4 memory, two CD8 naive and one CD8 memory plate were used per donor. Study results and limitations: Generation probabilities were higher for clonotypes shared across all four sorted-subset donors than for unshared ones.

Notes on this clone: No antigen is known for it.

Per the germline V gene, CDR1 is SGHNT and CDR2 is YENEEA. Deletions cut 0 bases from V and 3 bases from J, with 11 bases between. This CDR3 has 15 residues. The method was immunoSEQ multiplex PCR; TCRdb's version includes in-frame clones alone and lacks a portion of them. This table has roughly 2,500,000 clones, under 95% appearing once. This chain links TRBV11-3 with TRBJ1-2; D is perhaps TRBD1 (5 bases). The TCR was taken from a young man in good health. Some clones in this sample may be carry-over from other donors' samples. Sample: naive CD4+ T cells from PBMCs. Subset described: CD45RA+ positively selected. CDR3 in DNA: TGTGCCAGCAGCTTAGATCTGGGGGAGGACTATGGCTACACCTTC. Protein: CASSLDLGEDYGYTF.